This TCR beta chain was profiled in a study of T cells in Graves' hyperthyroidism and ophthalmopathy. The V end lost 3 bases, the J end lost 9 bases, and 12 bases lay between the germline ends. The CDR3 is made up of 13 amino acids. Germline values: CDR1 LNHDA, CDR2 SQIVND (reference sequence). Ophthalmopathy cases met thresholds of Clinical Activity Score at least 3, NOSPECS grade at least 4 and duration under 3 months. Amplification targeted TCR beta CDR3 regions from RNA transcripts. HTBI primers were employed in a first-round RT-PCR of the TCR CDR3. TCRdb recomputed calls from the multiplex PCR reads with MiXCR, one row per CDR3 protein. The table has about 520,000 distinct CDR3 sequences, roughly 24% seen once. The table lists this clonotype with many counts. The target antigen is unknown. Study observations and caveats: Separating ophthalmopathy from stable hyperthyroidism was achieved by a 13 V-J model. Blood also contained most expanded thyroid clonotypes above 0.001.

The sample taken for sequencing was blood. V usage is TRBV19 and J usage is TRBJ1-5; no reliable D call. The TCR comes from a woman aged 25 to 39 with Graves' ophthalmopathy. CDR3 DNA: TGTGCCAGTAGTATTCCACCCGGATGGCCCCAGCATTTT. Its translation is CASSIPPGWPQHF.